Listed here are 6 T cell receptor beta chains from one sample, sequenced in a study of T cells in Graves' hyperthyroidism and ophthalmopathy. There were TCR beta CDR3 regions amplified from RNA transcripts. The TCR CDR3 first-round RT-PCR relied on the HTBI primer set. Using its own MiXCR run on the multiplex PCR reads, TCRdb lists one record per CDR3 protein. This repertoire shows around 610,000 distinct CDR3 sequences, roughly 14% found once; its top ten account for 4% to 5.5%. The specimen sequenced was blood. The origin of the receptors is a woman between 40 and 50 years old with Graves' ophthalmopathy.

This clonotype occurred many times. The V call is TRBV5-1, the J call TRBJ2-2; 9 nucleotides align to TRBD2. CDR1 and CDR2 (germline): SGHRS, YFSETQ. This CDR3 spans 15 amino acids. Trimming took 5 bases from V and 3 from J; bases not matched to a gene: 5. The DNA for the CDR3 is TGCGCCAGCAGGAGACTAGCGGATTACACCGGGGAGCTGTTTTTT. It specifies CASRRLADYTGELFF.

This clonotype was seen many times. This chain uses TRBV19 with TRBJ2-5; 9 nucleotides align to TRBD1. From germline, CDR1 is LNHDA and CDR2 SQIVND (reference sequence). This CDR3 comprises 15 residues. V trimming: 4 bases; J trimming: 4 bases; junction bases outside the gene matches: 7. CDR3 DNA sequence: TGTGCCAGTAGTACCGGACAGGGGCGAGCAGAGACCCAGTACTTC. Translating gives CASSTGQGRAETQYF.

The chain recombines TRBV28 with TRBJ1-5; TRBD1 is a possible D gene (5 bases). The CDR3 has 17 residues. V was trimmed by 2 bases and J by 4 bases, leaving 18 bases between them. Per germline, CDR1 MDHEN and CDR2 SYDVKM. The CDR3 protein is CASSLVGGLGLNQPQHF. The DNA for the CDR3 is TGTGCCAGCAGTTTAGTGGGGGGTTTGGGGCTGAATCAGCCCCAGCATTTT.

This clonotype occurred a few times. The CDR3 DNA is TGTGCCAGCAGTTTAATGGGACAGGGGCCCGATACGCAGTATTTT. It translates to CASSLMGQGPDTQYF. The gene calls are TRBV12-3 or TRBV12-4 and TRBJ2-3, with 10 bases identical to TRBD1. Trimming removed 2 bases from V and 6 bases from J; junction bases left unmatched: 5. This CDR3 spans 15 amino acids.

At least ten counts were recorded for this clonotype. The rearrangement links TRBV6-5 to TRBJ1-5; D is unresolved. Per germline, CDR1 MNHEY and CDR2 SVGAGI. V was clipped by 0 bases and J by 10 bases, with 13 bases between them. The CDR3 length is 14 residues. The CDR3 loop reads CASSYSDGVRPQHF. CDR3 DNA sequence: TGTGCCAGCAGTTACTCCGACGGAGTAAGACCCCAGCATTTT.

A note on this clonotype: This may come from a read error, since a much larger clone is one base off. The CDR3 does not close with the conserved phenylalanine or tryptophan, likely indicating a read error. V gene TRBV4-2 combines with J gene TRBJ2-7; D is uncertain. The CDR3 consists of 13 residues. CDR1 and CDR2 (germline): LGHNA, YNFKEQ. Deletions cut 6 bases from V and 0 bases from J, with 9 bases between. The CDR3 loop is CASRGLDSYEQYL. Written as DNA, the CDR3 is TGTGCCAGCAGAGGGTTAGACTCCTACGAGCAGTACCTC.